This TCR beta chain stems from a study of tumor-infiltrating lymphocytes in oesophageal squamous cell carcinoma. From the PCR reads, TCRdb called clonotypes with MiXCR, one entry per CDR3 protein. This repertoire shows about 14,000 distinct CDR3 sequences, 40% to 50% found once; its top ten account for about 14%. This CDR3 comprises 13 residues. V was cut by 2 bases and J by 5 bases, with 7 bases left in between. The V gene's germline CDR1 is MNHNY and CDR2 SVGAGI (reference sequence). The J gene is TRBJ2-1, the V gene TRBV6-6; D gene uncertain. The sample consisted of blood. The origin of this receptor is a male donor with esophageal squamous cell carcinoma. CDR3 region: CASSYGSNNEQFF. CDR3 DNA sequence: TGTGCCAGCAGTTACGGCTCTAACAATGAGCAGTTCTTC.